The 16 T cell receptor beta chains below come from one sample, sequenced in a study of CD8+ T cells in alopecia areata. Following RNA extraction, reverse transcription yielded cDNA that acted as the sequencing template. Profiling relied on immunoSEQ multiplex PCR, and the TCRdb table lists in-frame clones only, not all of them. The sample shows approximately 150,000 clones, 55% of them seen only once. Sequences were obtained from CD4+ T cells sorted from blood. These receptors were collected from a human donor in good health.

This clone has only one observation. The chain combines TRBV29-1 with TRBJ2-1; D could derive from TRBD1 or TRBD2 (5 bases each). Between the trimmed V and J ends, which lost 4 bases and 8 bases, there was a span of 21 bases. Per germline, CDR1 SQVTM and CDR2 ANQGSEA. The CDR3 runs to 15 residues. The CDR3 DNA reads TGCAGCGTTGGGGTTTTCGGGACGAATAGCGATGAGCAGTTCTTC. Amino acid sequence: CSVGVFGTNSDEQFF.

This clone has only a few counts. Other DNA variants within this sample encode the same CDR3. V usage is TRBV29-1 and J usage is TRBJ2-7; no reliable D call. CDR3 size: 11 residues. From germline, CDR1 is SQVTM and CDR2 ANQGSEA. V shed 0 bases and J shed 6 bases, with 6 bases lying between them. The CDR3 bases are TGCAGCGTTGAAGATCCTGGCGAGCAGTACTTC. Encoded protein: CSVEDPGEQYF.

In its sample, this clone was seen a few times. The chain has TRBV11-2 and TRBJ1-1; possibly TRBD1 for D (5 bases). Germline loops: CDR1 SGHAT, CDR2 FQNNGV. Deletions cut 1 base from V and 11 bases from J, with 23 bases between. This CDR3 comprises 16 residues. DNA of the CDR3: TGTGCCAGCAGCTTAGTTTCGACCATGGGACTGGGAAAGGCTTTCTTT. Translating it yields CASSLVSTMGLGKAFF.

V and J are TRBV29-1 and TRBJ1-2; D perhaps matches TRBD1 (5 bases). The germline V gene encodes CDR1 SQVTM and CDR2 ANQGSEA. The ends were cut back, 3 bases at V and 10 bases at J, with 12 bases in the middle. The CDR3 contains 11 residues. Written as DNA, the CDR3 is TGCAGCGTTGATTCCGGGGACGTCTACACCTTC. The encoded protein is CSVDSGDVYTF.

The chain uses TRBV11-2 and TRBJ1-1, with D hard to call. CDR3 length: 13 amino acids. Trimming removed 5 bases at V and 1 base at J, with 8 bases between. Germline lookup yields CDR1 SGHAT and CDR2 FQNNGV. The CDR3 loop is CASSLKQNTEAFF. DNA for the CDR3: TGTGCCAGCAGCCTAAAACAGAACACTGAAGCTTTCTTT.

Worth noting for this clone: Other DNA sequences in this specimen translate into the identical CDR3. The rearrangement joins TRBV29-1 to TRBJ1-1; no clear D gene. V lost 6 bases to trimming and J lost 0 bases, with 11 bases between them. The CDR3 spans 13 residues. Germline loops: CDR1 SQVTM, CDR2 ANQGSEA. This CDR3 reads CSVERRMNTEAFF. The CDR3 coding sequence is TGCAGCGTGGAGAGACGGATGAACACTGAAGCTTTCTTT.

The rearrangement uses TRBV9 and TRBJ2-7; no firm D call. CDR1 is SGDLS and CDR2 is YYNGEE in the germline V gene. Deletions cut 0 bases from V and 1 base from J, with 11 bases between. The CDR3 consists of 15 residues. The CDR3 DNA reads TGTGCCAGCAGCGTAGGGTGGGTGGAGTCCTACGAGCAGTACTTC. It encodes CASSVGWVESYEQYF.

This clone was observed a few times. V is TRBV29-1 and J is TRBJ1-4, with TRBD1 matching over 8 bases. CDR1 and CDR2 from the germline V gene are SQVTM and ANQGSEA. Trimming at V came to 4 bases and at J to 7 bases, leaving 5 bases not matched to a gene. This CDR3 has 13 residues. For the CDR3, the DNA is TGCAGCGTTGTGTCGGGACAGGCTGAAAAACTGTTTTTT. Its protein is CSVVSGQAEKLFF.

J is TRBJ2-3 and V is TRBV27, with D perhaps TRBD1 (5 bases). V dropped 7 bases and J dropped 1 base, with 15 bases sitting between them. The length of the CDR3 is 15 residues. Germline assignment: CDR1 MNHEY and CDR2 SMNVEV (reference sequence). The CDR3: CASIQNRTRTDTQYF. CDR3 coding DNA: TGTGCCAGCATTCAAAACAGGACCCGCACAGATACGCAGTATTTT.

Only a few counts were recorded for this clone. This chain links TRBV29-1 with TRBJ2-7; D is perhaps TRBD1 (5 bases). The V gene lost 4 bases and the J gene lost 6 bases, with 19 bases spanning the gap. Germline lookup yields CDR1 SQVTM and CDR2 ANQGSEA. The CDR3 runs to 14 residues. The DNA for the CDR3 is TGCAGCGTTGCGGCAGGGTTAGCCCTCGGCGAGCAGTACTTC. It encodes CSVAAGLALGEQYF.

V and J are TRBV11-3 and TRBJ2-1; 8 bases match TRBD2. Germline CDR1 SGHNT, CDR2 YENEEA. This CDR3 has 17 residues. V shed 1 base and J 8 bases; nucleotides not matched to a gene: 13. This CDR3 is CASSLGLSSGSIDEQFF. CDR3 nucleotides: TGTGCCAGCAGCTTAGGTCTATCAAGCGGGAGTATAGATGAGCAGTTCTTC.

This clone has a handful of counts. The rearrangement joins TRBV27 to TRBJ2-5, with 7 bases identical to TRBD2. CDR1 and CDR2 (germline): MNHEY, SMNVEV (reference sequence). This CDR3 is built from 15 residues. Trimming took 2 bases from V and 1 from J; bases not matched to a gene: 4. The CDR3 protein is CASSLIAGAQETQYF. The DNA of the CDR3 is TGTGCCAGCAGTTTAATCGCGGGAGCCCAAGAGACCCAGTACTTC.

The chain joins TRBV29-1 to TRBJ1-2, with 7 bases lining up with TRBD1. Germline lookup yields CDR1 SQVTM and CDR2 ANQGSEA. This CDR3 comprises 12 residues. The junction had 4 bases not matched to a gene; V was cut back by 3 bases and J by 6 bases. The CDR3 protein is CSVDEQGHGYTF. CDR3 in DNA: TGCAGCGTTGATGAACAGGGGCATGGCTACACCTTC.

The CDR3 spells CSVDEKNYGYTF. CDR3 in DNA: TGCAGCGTTGACGAGAAGAACTATGGCTACACCTTC. The chain employs TRBV29-1 and TRBJ1-2; D uncertain. V was clipped by 3 bases and J by 2 bases, with 7 bases between them. CDR1 and CDR2 from the germline V gene are SQVTM and ANQGSEA. This CDR3 comprises 12 residues.

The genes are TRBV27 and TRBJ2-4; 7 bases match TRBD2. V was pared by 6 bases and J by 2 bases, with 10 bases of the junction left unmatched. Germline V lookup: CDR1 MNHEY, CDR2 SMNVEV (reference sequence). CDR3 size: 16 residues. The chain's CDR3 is CASSGVAGASKNIQYF. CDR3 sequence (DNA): TGTGCCAGCAGCGGCGTTGCGGGAGCGTCCAAAAACATTCAGTACTTC.

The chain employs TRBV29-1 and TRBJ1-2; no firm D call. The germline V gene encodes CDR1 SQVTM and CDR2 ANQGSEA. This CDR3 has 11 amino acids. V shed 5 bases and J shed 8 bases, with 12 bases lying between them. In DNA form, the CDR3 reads TGCAGCGTTAAAGGCGGCCAAGGCTACACCTTC. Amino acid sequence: CSVKGGQGYTF.